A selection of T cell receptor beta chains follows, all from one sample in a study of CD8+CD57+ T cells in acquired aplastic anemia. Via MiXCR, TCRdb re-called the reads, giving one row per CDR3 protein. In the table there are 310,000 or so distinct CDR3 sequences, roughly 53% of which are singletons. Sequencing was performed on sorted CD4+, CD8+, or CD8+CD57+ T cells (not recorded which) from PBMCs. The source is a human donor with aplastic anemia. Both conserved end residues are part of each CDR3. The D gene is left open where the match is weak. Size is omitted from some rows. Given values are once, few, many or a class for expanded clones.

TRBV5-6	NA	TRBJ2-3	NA	TGTGCCAGCAGCCTCGGAATGGGCCCCACAGATACGCAGTATTTT	CASSLGMGPTDTQYF
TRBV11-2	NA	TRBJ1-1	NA	TGTGCCAGCAGCTTAGAGTGGACGAAACGGAACACTGAAGCTTTCTTT	CASSLEWTKRNTEAFF
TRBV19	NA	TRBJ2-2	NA	TGTGCCAGTAAAGGGGGAGGCACCGGGGAGCTGTTTTTT	CASKGGGTGELFF
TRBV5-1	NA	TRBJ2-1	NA	TGCGCCAGCAGCTTGCTCCAGGGTGAAGGGAACAATGAGCAGTTCTTC	CASSLLQGEGNNEQFF
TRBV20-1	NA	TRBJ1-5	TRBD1	TGCAGTGCTTCTGACAGGGGGGAACAGCCCCAGCATTTT	CSASDRGEQPQHF
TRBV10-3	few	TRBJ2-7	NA	TGTGCCATCAGTGACTCGATAGGGGAGCAGTACTTC	CAISDSIGEQYF
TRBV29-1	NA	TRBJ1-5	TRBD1	TGCAGCGCTGGGACAGGGGATAAGCCCCAGCATTTT	CSAGTGDKPQHF
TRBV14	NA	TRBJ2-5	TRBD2	TGTGCCAGCAGCCCCGTAGCGGGACGGAAGACCCAGTACTTC	CASSPVAGRKTQYF
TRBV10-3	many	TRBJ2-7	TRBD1	TGTGCCATCACCGCCGGGACAGGCTCCTACGAGCAGTACTTC	CAITAGTGSYEQYF
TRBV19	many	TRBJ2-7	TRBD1	TGTGCCAGTAGTATAGCTTTCGGGACAGGGGACTACGAGCAGTACTTC	CASSIAFGTGDYEQYF
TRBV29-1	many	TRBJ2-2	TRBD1	TGCAGCGTACGGGGATGGCAGGGGGCAACCGGGGAGCTGTTTTTT	CSVRGWQGATGELFF
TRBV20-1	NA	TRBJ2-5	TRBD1	TGCAGTGCTAGAGCGCCCGGGACAGGGGGGGTAGGGGAGACCCAGTACTTC	CSARAPGTGGVGETQYF
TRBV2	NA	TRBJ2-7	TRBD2	TGTGCCAGCAGTCAATCTAGCGGGGTAGGCGAGCAGTACTTC	CASSQSSGVGEQYF
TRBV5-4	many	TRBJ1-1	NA	TGTGCCAGCAGCCGGTCCGGGGTCATGAACACTGAAGCTTTCTTT	CASSRSGVMNTEAFF
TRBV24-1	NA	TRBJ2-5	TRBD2	TGTGCCACCAGTGAGGGTGCTAGCGGGACGTACCAAGAGACCCAGTACTTC	CATSEGASGTYQETQYF
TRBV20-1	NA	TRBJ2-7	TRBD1	TGCAGTGCCCTCAGCCGGACAGGGTTTGGTGAGCAGTACTTC	CSALSRTGFGEQYF
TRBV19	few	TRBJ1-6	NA	TGTGCCAGTAGCGTCAGGGGCGGCAATTCACCCCTCCACTTT	CASSVRGGNSPLHF
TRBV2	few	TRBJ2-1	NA	TGTGCCAGCAGTGAAGGTCAGGGAGCCAATGAGCAGTTCTTC	CASSEGQGANEQFF
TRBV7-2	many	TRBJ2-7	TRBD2	TGTGCCAGCTCCTCTTTCGGGGGGTCCTACGAGCAGTACTTC	CASSSFGGSYEQYF
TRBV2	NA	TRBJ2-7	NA	TGTGCCAGCAGTGACGGCAGCCGTGCCTACGAGCAGTACTTC	CASSDGSRAYEQYF
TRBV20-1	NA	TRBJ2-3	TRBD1	TGCAGTGCTAGCGACAGGGAGATCACAGATACGCAGTATTTT	CSASDREITDTQYF
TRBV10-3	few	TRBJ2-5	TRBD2	TGTGCCATCAGTGACCGGGAGGAAGGTGGGACCCAGTACTTC	CAISDREEGGTQYF
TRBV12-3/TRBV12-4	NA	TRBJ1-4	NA	TGTGCCAGCAGTCTAAGGGCCGCCGAAAAACTGTTTTTT	CASSLRAAEKLFF